This T cell receptor beta chain was captured by sequencing in a study of T cells in localized non-small cell lung cancer. The data were produced by immunoSEQ multiplex PCR, yet TCRdb's version contains in-frame clones alone and is incomplete. Here the sample spans 50,000 to 55,000 clones, about 88% being singletons. This clone was observed once. Its antigen is unknown. The junction had 14 bases not matched to a gene; V was cut back by 5 bases and J by 5 bases. The CDR3 covers 16 residues. Germline-derived CDR1 and CDR2 are MNHEY and SMNVEV (reference sequence). Study outcomes and limitations: The greatest T cell clonality was found in uninvolved adjacent lung (higher than in tumor). Sequencing involved a lone tumor region, leaving heterogeneity possible. For the top 100 tumor clones, a median roughly 56 also appeared in adjacent lung. Higher blood T cell density tracked longer overall survival.

V is TRBV27 and J is TRBJ1-2, with 7 bases fitting TRBD1. The sequenced sample was PBMCs, obtained before any cancer treatment. The sequence came from a female donor with stage II lung adenocarcinoma. CDR3 residues: CASSTTQAGGPYGYTF. The CDR3 bases are TGTGCCAGCAGTACCACGCAGGCAGGGGGACCATATGGCTACACCTTC.